This is a list of T cell receptor beta chains from one sample in a study of Ad26.COV2.S vaccination and SARS-CoV-2 variants. The table came from immunoSEQ multiplex PCR; TCRdb's copy has only in-frame clones and leaves some out. The table lists around 300,000 clones, about nine tenths of them singletons. Material: peripheral blood, obtained in a trial of Ad26.COV2.S vaccine versus placebo. Receptor source: a person aged 18-65 years who received the Ad26.COV2.S COVID-19 vaccine or a placebo. Each CDR3 is given with its conserved first and last residue. D genes are given only for firm matches. Not all rows give a size; the values are once, few, many and, for expanded clones, a class.

v_gene	d_gene	abundance	j_gene	CDR3nt	CDR3aa
TRBV19	.	.	TRBJ1-1	TGTGCCAGTAGTATAGACAGCTTGAACACTGAAGCTTTCTTT	CASSIDSLNTEAFF
TRBV7-3	.	.	TRBJ1-6	TGTGCCAGCAGCTTGGCAGGGAGTTCACCCCTCCACTTT	CASSLAGSSPLHF
TRBV4-1	.	.	TRBJ1-1	TGCGCCAGCAGCCAAAGGACCGGGACTCTAAGTGGAGCTTTCTTT	CASSQRTGTLSGAFF
TRBV12-3/TRBV12-4	.	.	TRBJ1-3	TGTGCCAGCAGTTTGGGGGAATTGAACACCATATATTTT	CASSLGELNTIYF
TRBV5-1	.	.	TRBJ1-1	TGCGCCAGCAGCTCCGGGACATCTGAAGCTTTCTTT	CASSSGTSEAFF
TRBV3-1/TRBV3-2	TRBD2	.	TRBJ2-3	TGTGCCAGCAGCCTAGGTTGGGCGGGAGGGCGCACAGATACGCAGTATTTT	CASSLGWAGGRTDTQYF
TRBV25-1	TRBD1	.	TRBJ2-5	TGTGCCAGCAGTGACCCAGGACAGGGGTGGGAGACCCAGTACTTC	CASSDPGQGWETQYF
TRBV5-6	TRBD1	.	TRBJ1-1	TGTGCCAGCAGCCGCCCGGACAGGGGGCCCGGCACTGAAGCTTTCTTT	CASSRPDRGPGTEAFF
TRBV6-4	.	.	TRBJ1-1	TGTGCCAGCAGTGAAGTTTTCGGTGGCACTGAAGCTTTCTTT	CASSEVFGGTEAFF
TRBV29-1	.	.	TRBJ2-5	TGCAGCGTTGAGGGGGTCAATTGGTACCAAGAGACCCAGTACTTC	CSVEGVNWYQETQYF
TRBV7-9	.	.	TRBJ2-5	TGTGCCAGCAGCTTAGAAGGAGGGCTACGAGAGACCCAGTACTTC	CASSLEGGLRETQYF
TRBV5-4	TRBD1	once	TRBJ2-2	TGTGCCAGCAGCTTATCCCGGACAGGGGTGACCGGGGAGCTGTTTTTT	CASSLSRTGVTGELFF
TRBV7-8	TRBD1	once	TRBJ2-7	TGTGCCAGCAGCTCAGACAGGGGGGATACATCCTACGAGCAGTACTTC	CASSSDRGDTSYEQYF
TRBV10-3	.	few	TRBJ1-1	TGTGCCATCAGTACAGGGAGGTTCGCTGAAGCTTTCTTT	CAISTGRFAEAFF
TRBV4-1	.	.	TRBJ1-5	TGCGCCAGCAGCCAAGAGGCAGGGAGGGACGGTCAGCCCCAGCATTTT	CASSQEAGRDGQPQHF
TRBV14	.	.	TRBJ1-2	TGTGCCAGCAGCCAAGTAGGGGGACCTAACTATGGCTACACCTTC	CASSQVGGPNYGYTF
TRBV2	.	.	TRBJ2-3	TGTGCCAGCAGGGGCGTAAGCGGGAGCACAGATACGCAGTATTTT	CASRGVSGSTDTQYF
TRBV7-2	TRBD1	.	TRBJ1-5	TGTGCCAGCAGCTCGGGACAGTACAATCAGCCCCAGCATTTT	CASSSGQYNQPQHF
TRBV6-6	.	.	TRBJ1-2	TGTGCCAGCAGTAAGGCTAACTATGGCTACACCTTC	CASSKANYGYTF
TRBV7-8	TRBD2	.	TRBJ2-1	TGTGCCAGCAGCCCCGTCCCGCTAGCGGGGTACAATGAGCAGTTCTTC	CASSPVPLAGYNEQFF
TRBV27	TRBD1	.	TRBJ1-4	TGTGCCAGCAGTTCAGGACAGGGGGCGAGTGAAAAACTGTTTTTT	CASSSGQGASEKLFF
TRBV28	.	.	TRBJ1-1	TGTGCCAGCAGTGCTCGACAGATCTCGAACACTGAAGCTTTCTTT	CASSARQISNTEAFF
TRBV4-1	TRBD1	.	TRBJ1-1	TGCGCCAGCAGCCCGGACAGGATATCAGGTACTGAAGCTTTCTTT	CASSPDRISGTEAFF
TRBV7-9	TRBD1	.	TRBJ1-2	TGTGCCAGCAGCCTTGCGGACAGGGAAAGGACGGAGGGCTACACCTTC	CASSLADRERTEGYTF
TRBV19	TRBD2	.	TRBJ2-7	TGTGCCAGTAGTTGGGGGGGGACCTACGAGCAGTACTTC	CASSWGGTYEQYF
TRBV6-5	.	.	TRBJ2-5	TGTGCCAGCGGAGAGGAGACCCAGTACTTC	CASGEETQYF
TRBV21-1	.	.	TRBJ1-3	TGTGCCAGCCTCGGACAGGGAGGTCTACTTGGAAACACCATATATTTT	CASLGQGGLLGNTIYF
TRBV7-6	TRBD1	.	TRBJ2-7	TGTGCCAGCAGCTTACAGGGGGCAGCCTACGAGCAGTACTTC	CASSLQGAAYEQYF
TRBV15	.	.	TRBJ2-5	TGTGCCACCAGCAGAGATCGGACTCCAGAGACCCAGTACTTC	CATSRDRTPETQYF
TRBV12-5	TRBD1	.	TRBJ2-1	TGTGCTAGTGGTTTGGCCGGGACAGGGGATTCGGGGCAGTTCTTC	CASGLAGTGDSGQFF
TRBV29-1	TRBD2	.	TRBJ2-6	TGCAGCGTTGATGATCGGGGGAGGGAGGCCAACGTCCTGACTTTC	CSVDDRGREANVLTF
TRBV12-3/TRBV12-4	.	.	TRBJ1-2	TGTGCCAGCAGTTTCACAGGGTATGGCTACACCTTC	CASSFTGYGYTF
TRBV11-3	.	.	TRBJ1-5	TGTGCCAGCAGCTCAGGCTCGGGTCAGCCCCAGCATTTT	CASSSGSGQPQHF
TRBV7-9	.	.	TRBJ2-1	TGTGCCAGCAGTCCTCGAGTGTGGAAAGGAAGCGATGAGCAGTTCTTC	CASSPRVWKGSDEQFF
TRBV6-5	.	.	TRBJ2-2	TGTGCCAGCAGTAATACAGGGACCGGGGAGCTGTTTTTT	CASSNTGTGELFF
TRBV19	TRBD1	.	TRBJ1-1	TGTGCCAGTACAGGGGGAACAGGGGGGTTGAACACTGAAGCTTTCTTT	CASTGGTGGLNTEAFF
TRBV4-3	.	.	TRBJ1-4	TGCGCCAGCAGCCAAGCCCCCGGGGGAACTAATGAAAAACTGTTTTTT	CASSQAPGGTNEKLFF
TRBV9	.	.	TRBJ1-2	TGTGCCAGCAGCCCGGCCGGCAGTCCATCTCCTAACTATGGCTACACCTTC	CASSPAGSPSPNYGYTF
TRBV7-2	.	.	TRBJ1-5	TGTGCCAGCAGCATCGGAGGGGGGGGAGATCAGCCCCAGCATTTT	CASSIGGGGDQPQHF
TRBV12-3/TRBV12-4	.	.	TRBJ1-1	TGTGCCAGCAGCCCGCAGGCTTTACCCCAAGCTTTCTTT	CASSPQALPQAFF
TRBV7-9	.	.	TRBJ1-5	TGTGCCAGCAGCCCAACCCCCGTGGGGGAGGGTCAGCCCCAGCATTTT	CASSPTPVGEGQPQHF
TRBV4-3	.	.	TRBJ1-1	TGCGCCAGCAGCCAAGATCCCCGGGGCGGGGCTGAAGCTTTCTTT	CASSQDPRGGAEAFF
TRBV7-8	TRBD1	once	TRBJ1-1	TGTGCCAGCAGTTTGGACAGGGGGCACACTGAAGCTTTCTTT	CASSLDRGHTEAFF
TRBV5-4	.	few	TRBJ1-2	TGTGCCAGCAGCTTGGTGCAGGGAGTGAACTATGGCTACACCTTC	CASSLVQGVNYGYTF
TRBV5-6	.	.	TRBJ1-2	TGTGCCAGCAGCTTGCGCTCCACCGGGACGCGAAAGGGCTACACCTTC	CASSLRSTGTRKGYTF
TRBV3-1/TRBV3-2	TRBD1	.	TRBJ2-6	TGTGCCAGCAGCCAGACCCCGGGACAGGCGTTTTCTGGGGCCAACGTCCTGACTTTC	CASSQTPGQAFSGANVLTF